This entry describes one TCR beta chain. Its antigen is still unknown. No base-level quality is on record; no much larger clone is a single base apart. The data were obtained in a study of cytomegalovirus exposure and HLA in healthy donors (dated by TCRdb to about 2017). About the investigation overall: In an earlier analysis of some 610 of the donors, less than 350 Gb of sequence data and approximately 100 million unique TCR beta sequences from about 180 million T cells were reported. An early release covering about 600 HLA-typed donors comprised around 300 gigabases of sequencing data and 85 million to 100 million unique TCR sequences. Among the roughly 400 genotyped donors, around 79% belonged to the genetic ancestry cluster associated with self-reported Caucasian donors. The study was designed to test whether signatures of past pathogen exposure could be identified by cataloging public T cell receptors. The study profiled the T cell repertoires of hundreds of subjects by immunosequencing and related them to cytomegalovirus serostatus. Besides the first cohort of 500 to 700 subjects, a separate validation cohort made up of 120 different subjects was used. To predict cytomegalovirus infection status, the study combined high-throughput TCR immunosequencing, statistical association of individual TCRs with disease status, and machine learning. A later analysis re-analyzed previously published TCR beta repertoires from roughly 690 donors and added high-resolution HLA genotyping to study TCR occurrence patterns. Rather than drawing on any new phenotypic data, the later analysis identified candidate immune exposures from TCR beta sequences and the way those sequences occurred across donors. An earlier analysis of some 600 of the donors applied high-throughput TCR beta sequencing to assess whether each TCR beta V gene segment acted as functional or pseudogenic. Donor age, sex, ethnicity and CMV serostatus were compiled alongside the repertoire data. A later genetic analysis took genome-wide SNP genotypes for about three fifths of the roughly 700 donors and used that subset as a discovery cohort. All discovery cohort repertoires had been generated on a single sequencing platform. Both class I and class II loci were covered by HLA typing, at four-digit resolution. Typing coverage varied by locus: roughly 629-630 donors for A, B, C, DRB1 and DQB1; roughly 520 for DQA1; over 600 for DPA1; under 490 for DPB1. Because of strong linkage in the cohort, roughly five DR-DQ haplotypes were treated as single units for association and clustering. Among some 400 genotyped donors of the cohort, an average of around 220,000 unique TCR beta nucleotide sequences was sequenced per donor, of which roughly 17% were non-productive. Overall study results and their limits: Correlated functional status among segregating V segments might be attributable to linkage disequilibrium, but an unknown experimental factor could not be ruled out. Across donors, most TCR sequences were observed very rarely, whereas some public TCRs were present in many individuals. Only TCR beta chains were sequenced in this cohort, and the absence of alpha or paired-chain data limited detectable features. A further reported finding was that TCR beta sequences accurately predicted the HLA-A and HLA-B alleles for most subjects in the first cohort. In vitro tests confirmed that a few of the cytomegalovirus-associated TCR beta chains recognize cytomegalovirus antigens. The authors suggested that the approach could potentially be generalized to other disease states and immunological phenotypes. When HLA alleles, especially DR and DQ, strongly co-occurred, attributing TCR associations to individual alleles was difficult. In a later analysis, most CMV-associated TCR beta chains were found to appear HLA-restricted, with HLA associations seemingly driven largely by CMV exposure. In a later analysis, TCR association rates were found to vary across HLA loci, with the most associated TCRs seen for DRB1 alleles and the fewest for HLA-C alleles. In both the original and validation cohorts, the classifier was reported to diagnose cytomegalovirus status with high specificity and sensitivity. Presence/absence analyses assumed roughly uniform sequencing depth across donors, an assumption that may not hold. Specific HLA alleles were associated with roughly 16,000 TCR beta sequences at a false discovery rate of 0.05 in a later analysis. Because some donors lacked HLA typing at each locus, the association tests relied only on the typed subset. Because counts were too low, roughly 17 rarely observed V segments, including chromosome 9 orphons, were left out of the earlier analysis of 587 of the donors. An earlier analysis of 587 of the donors showed that most TCR beta V segments appeared in productive rearrangements either about 90% or about 30% of the time, which broadly matched IMGT annotations. In a later genetic analysis, a missense DCLRE1C variant was associated with V-gene and J-gene trimming of TCR beta chains, and the association was replicated in an independent cohort. A later genetic analysis reported fewer N-insertions in productive TCRs among donors in an Asian-associated ancestry cluster than the approximately 670-donor mean. In a later analysis, several top co-occurrence clusters were reported to appear linked to parvovirus B19, influenza, CMV and Epstein-Barr virus. In the study, some 160 TCR beta chains were listed as associated with cytomegalovirus. A later analysis found that HLA-associated TCR beta chains were more clonally expanded and had lower generation probabilities than equally common non-associated chains. A cluster of highly shared sequence variants was judged likely to represent a technical artifact of the sequencing pipeline. For the cohort, immune exposure information was limited to CMV serostatus. The 87-base-pair reads could not distinguish some IMGT-functional V segments, including TRBV6-2 and TRBV6-3, so those segments were excluded.

Libraries came from the immunoSEQ multiplex PCR assay. The multiplex PCR relied on a mix of 60 forward primers for TCR Vbeta segments and 13 reverse primers for TCR Jbeta segments. The CDR3 region of rearranged TCR beta genes was amplified from genomic DNA with a multiplex PCR assay. On the Illumina HiSeq System, the amplified TCR beta libraries were sequenced as 87-base-pair reads. The study's processing was this. A later analysis tallied some 79 million unique TCR beta chains across the 600 to 700 repertoires, and roughly 11 million of those chains were shared by two or more donors. A nearest-neighbor algorithm error-corrected the raw reads and collapsed the reads into unique sequences, merging closely related sequences to remove PCR and sequencing errors. To assign V, D and J gene segments, CDR3 sequences were aligned to IMGT reference sequences. For a sequence to be retained, at least a six-nucleotide match to both a V gene segment and a J gene segment was required. A rearrangement counted as productive if the CDR3 had no stop codons and remained in frame with V and J, and every other rearrangement counted as non-productive. CDR3 was defined according to IMGT convention as the region running from the second conserved V-encoded cysteine to the conserved J-encoded phenylalanine. Sequences without an unambiguous match to a single V gene segment were excluded from the earlier analysis of about 600 of the donors. An earlier analysis of 500 to 600 of the donors classified V segments as functional when productive rearrangements were above 56.7% and as segregating when the standard deviation between donors was above 5%. A statistical classification framework was developed to diagnose cytomegalovirus status using the catalog of TCR beta chain sequences. V and J gene assignment, in a later analysis, came from comparing TCR nucleotide sequences with IMGT/GENE-DB human TR gene sequences. The TCRdist pipeline was used in a later analysis to assign CDR3 sequences and most-parsimonious VDJ recombination scenarios. In a later analysis, every TCR beta chain was defined by the combination of its CDR3 amino acid sequence and its V-gene family, and reads without a unique V-gene family were dropped. In a later analysis, 450 to 600 highly shared, low-generation-probability nucleotide sequences were removed to address suspected cross-contamination and a sequencing artifact. In a later analysis, a clonal expansion index was calculated for each public chain from normalized within-repertoire ranks of inferred template counts. Generation probabilities in a later analysis came from a VDJ recombination model fitted to out-of-frame rearrangements, and those results were checked against IGoR. In a later analysis, hypergeometric tests were used to score TCR-TCR, TCR-HLA and TCR-CMV co-occurrence, with a repertoire-size bias correction applied to TCR pairs. In a later analysis, false discovery rates were estimated by permuting HLA or CMV assignments 20 times. A later analysis grouped co-occurring TCRs with DBSCAN, adding TCRdist sequence similarity when clustering within HLA-allele-positive subsets. Co-occurrence clustering excluded repertoires with fewer than 30,000 or more than 120,000 public chains, plus five with anomalous nucleotide sharing. TCRdb carries this immuneACCESS record with in-frame sequences only. Its versions omit some clonotypes, under half of them owing to an unresolved V gene in the studies checked, with the rest unexplained. D and trimming were read from the DNA, whereas the V and J calls and clone size are those reported in that table. This sample lists under 50,000 clones; around 90% were detected once. The ten largest clones capture around 8% of the sample.

In total, 600 or so healthy bone marrow donors made up the cohort. At the time of sampling, all cohort members were nominally healthy, though unrecorded immune exposures were likely present. The donor was CMV seropositive and was included in the group of 270 or so seropositive cohort members. Each donor provided a peripheral blood sample, and peripheral blood mononuclear cells were used for TCR beta sequencing. Genomic DNA extraction from the blood cell samples was performed with the Qiagen DNeasy Blood Extraction Kit. CDR1 and CDR2, looked up from the germline V gene, are MNHNS and SASEGT. V is pared back by 2 bases and J by 2 bases, with 12 bases lying between the germline termini. The CDR3 contains 15 residues, cysteine and phenylalanine counted. Only the CDR3 region is kept as DNA, spanning 45 bases read in frame from base 1.

The sequencing input was PBMCs. This sequence uses TRBV6-1 and TRBJ2-5, with no confidently assigned D gene. The TCR comes from a woman in her 40s in good health and CMV-seropositive. In nucleotides, the sequence is TGTGCCAGCAGTGAACTCATGGGCAGTCAAGAGACCCAGTACTTC. Its translation reads: CASSELMGSQETQYF.